The T cell receptor (beta chain) under discussion was sequenced for a study of radiotherapy plus CTLA-4 blockade in lung cancer. CDR1 LGHNA and CDR2 YNFKEQ come from the germline V gene. V shed 0 bases and J shed 6 bases, with 8 bases lying between them. CDR3 size: 14 residues. Receiving focal radiation plus CTLA-4 blockade with ipilimumab were patients who had chemo-refractory metastatic non-small-cell lung cancer. Only in-frame clones appear in the TCRdb table, and some are missing; sequencing was by immunoSEQ multiplex PCR. This table has under 20,000 clones, more than 70% appearing once. The input for sequencing was peripheral blood, taken from a patient treated with radiotherapy plus ipilimumab. The TCR comes from a human donor with non-small cell lung cancer whose response to radiotherapy plus ipilimumab could not be evaluated. The rearrangement uses TRBV4-2 and TRBJ2-2; D is perhaps TRBD2 (5 bases). The CDR3 here is CASSQEKRAGELFF. The CDR3 coding sequence is TGTGCCAGCAGCCAAGAGAAGAGGGCCGGGGAGCTGTTTTTT.